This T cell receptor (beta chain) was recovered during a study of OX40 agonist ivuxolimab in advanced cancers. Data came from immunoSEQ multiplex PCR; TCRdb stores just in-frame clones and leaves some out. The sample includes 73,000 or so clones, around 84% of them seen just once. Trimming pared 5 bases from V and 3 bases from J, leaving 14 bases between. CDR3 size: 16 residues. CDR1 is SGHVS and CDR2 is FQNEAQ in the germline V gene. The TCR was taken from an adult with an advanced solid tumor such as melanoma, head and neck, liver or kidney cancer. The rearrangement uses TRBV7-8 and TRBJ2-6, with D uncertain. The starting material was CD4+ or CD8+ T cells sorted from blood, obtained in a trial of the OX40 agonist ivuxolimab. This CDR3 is CASSPNPGGGANVLTF. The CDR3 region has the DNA TGTGCCAGCAGCCCAAACCCGGGTGGTGGGGCCAACGTCCTGACTTTC.